One sample yielded the 32 T cell receptor beta chains listed below, sequenced in a study of blood T cell repertoires in COVID-19. Sequencing used immunoSEQ multiplex PCR; TCRdb keeps in-frame clones, though not all of them. The sample shows tens of thousands of clones, 87% of them seen only once. The sample consisted of peripheral blood. All receptors derive from a male donor with acute or convalescent COVID-19.

The rearrangement links TRBV5-1 to TRBJ1-1, with D maybe TRBD1 (6 bases). The CDR3 totals 17 residues. From germline, CDR1 is SGHRS and CDR2 YFSETQ. The germline V and J ends were trimmed by 4 bases and 0 bases, with 19 bases remaining between them. CDR3 residues: CASSTRVPGAVNTEAFF. The CDR3 bases are TGCGCCAGCAGCACACGGGTGCCAGGGGCCGTGAACACTGAAGCTTTCTTT. The full variable domain, in which reference TRBV5-1 and TRBJ1-1 provide the parts outside the CDR3, is KAGVTQTPRYLIKTRGQQVTLSCSPISGHRSVSWYQQTPGQGLQFLFEYFSETQRNKGNFPGRFSGRQFSNSRSEMNVSTLELGDSALYLCASSTRVPGAVNTEAFFGQGTRLTVV.

V gene TRBV10-3 combines with J gene TRBJ2-3; TRBD2 matches 11 bases. V gave up 6 bases and J gave up 5 bases; unmatched junction bases: 7. This CDR3 region has 15 residues. Per germline, CDR1 ENHRY and CDR2 SYGVKD. CDR3 DNA: TGTGCCATCAGAGATAGCGGGGGGGCCGTAGATACGCAGTATTTT. It codes for CAIRDSGGAVDTQYF.

The V gene is TRBV5-4, the J gene TRBJ2-5, with D possibly TRBD1 on 6 matching bases. Germline V gene lookup returns CDR1 SGHNT and CDR2 YYREEE (reference sequence). V dropped 4 bases and J dropped 5 bases, with 12 bases sitting between them. This CDR3 comprises 13 residues. Written as DNA, the CDR3 is TGTGCCAGCAGCGGTGCAGGGGTGGAGACCCAGTACTTC. As protein: CASSGAGVETQYF.

The gene calls are TRBV5-4 and TRBJ1-2; D remains unclear. Germline values: CDR1 SGHNT, CDR2 YYREEE (reference sequence). The CDR3 is 13 amino acids. The ends were cut back, 4 bases at V and 8 bases at J, with 15 bases in the middle. CDR3 residues: CASSPPRAGGYTF. CDR3 in DNA: TGTGCCAGCAGCCCCCCGAGGGCGGGAGGCTACACCTTC.

CDR3 sequence: CASSLKQGNSPLHF. Written as DNA, the CDR3 is TGTGCCAGCAGCTTGAAACAGGGTAATTCACCCCTCCACTTT. The rearrangement uses TRBV7-2 and TRBJ1-6; a possible D gene is TRBD1 (6 bases). The CDR3 sequence is 14 residues long. Trimming took off 3 bases at V and 6 bases at J, with 9 bases between the two ends. In germline, CDR1 is SGHTA, CDR2 FQGNSA.

V and J are TRBV6-1 and TRBJ2-5; tentative D call: TRBD1 (6 bases). V lost 2 bases to trimming and J lost 2 bases, with 9 bases between them. Looked up from germline, CDR1 is MNHNS and CDR2 is SASEGT. This CDR3 spans 14 amino acids. The CDR3 protein is CASSEWQGQETQYF. CDR3 DNA sequence: TGTGCCAGCAGTGAATGGCAGGGGCAAGAGACCCAGTACTTC.

This clone was picked up a small number of times. The chain links TRBV30 to TRBJ1-5, with D possibly matching TRBD1 (6 bases). Germline loops: CDR1 GTSNPN, CDR2 SVGIG (reference sequence). Trimming stripped 1 base from V and 6 bases from J, with 10 bases between. The CDR3 has 13 residues. The CDR3 sequence is CAWSEQGGQPQHF. CDR3 DNA sequence: TGTGCCTGGAGTGAACAGGGCGGTCAGCCCCAGCATTTT.

The J gene is TRBJ1-1, the V gene TRBV3-1 (or the pseudogene TRBV3-2); 9 bases are shared with TRBD1. V was pared by 5 bases and J by 1 base, with 2 bases of the junction left unmatched. The CDR3 extends over 14 amino acids. Germline CDR1 LGHDT, CDR2 YNNKEL (reference sequence). DNA for the CDR3: TGTGCCAGCAGCACAGGGGGCGGGAACACTGAAGCTTTCTTT. This encodes CASSTGGGNTEAFF.

The V and J genes are TRBV30 and TRBJ1-2, with a weak D call TRBD1 (6 bases). Trimming shortened V by 2 bases and J by 4 bases, and 11 bases separated the two germline ends. This CDR3 has 13 residues. Germline V CDR1 and CDR2: GTSNPN, SVGIG (reference sequence). The CDR3 DNA is TGTGCCTGGAGTCCCCGGACAGCCTATGGCTACACCTTC. This sequence encodes CAWSPRTAYGYTF.

J is TRBJ2-5 and V is TRBV5-6; the D gene is possibly TRBD1 (6 bases). Germline CDR1 and CDR2: SGHDT and YYEEEE. The V end was cut by 1 base, the J end by 1 base, with 8 bases between. The CDR3 extends over 14 amino acids. CDR3 amino acids: CASSLLQGQETQYF. In DNA, the CDR3 is TGTGCCAGCAGCTTGCTACAGGGCCAAGAGACCCAGTACTTC.

This sequence joins TRBV2 and TRBJ1-6; D call uncertain. The CDR3 runs to 14 residues. V was trimmed by 8 bases and J by 8 bases, leaving 16 bases between them. The germline V gene has CDR1 SNHLY and CDR2 FYNNEI. In DNA form, the CDR3 reads TGTGCCAGCGGACCGGGAAGGAGGGATTCACCCCTCCACTTT. Amino acid sequence: CASGPGRRDSPLHF.

J is TRBJ2-1 and V is TRBV5-1; 7 nucleotides agree with TRBD1. Germline V CDR1 and CDR2: SGHRS, YFSETQ. The V gene end was trimmed by 0 bases and the J gene end by 7 bases; junction bases not matched to a gene: 1. The CDR3 spans 13 residues. The CDR3, as DNA: TGCGCCAGCAGCTTGGACAGGGGAAATGAGCAGTTCTTC. Translated: CASSLDRGNEQFF. Complete variable domain (other parts from reference TRBV5-1 and TRBJ2-1): KAGVTQTPRYLIKTRGQQVTLSCSPISGHRSVSWYQQTPGQGLQFLFEYFSETQRNKGNFPGRFSGRQFSNSRSEMNVSTLELGDSALYLCASSLDRGNEQFFGPGTRLTVL.

The chain combines TRBV4-2 with TRBJ1-2; maybe TRBD1 (5 bases). Germline V gene lookup returns CDR1 LGHNA and CDR2 YNFKEQ. Trimming left V 0 bases short and J 4 bases short, with 18 bases between. The CDR3 loop spans 17 amino acids. The CDR3 reads CASSQDKGAPYPYGYTF. CDR3 nucleotides: TGTGCCAGCAGCCAAGATAAAGGGGCGCCCTACCCCTATGGCTACACCTTC.

The CDR3 reads CASTWSTDTQYF. The DNA for the CDR3 is TGTGCCAGTACTTGGAGCACAGATACGCAGTATTTT. This chain connects TRBV6-6 to TRBJ2-3; no definite D call. Germline loops: CDR1 MNHNY, CDR2 SVGAGI (reference sequence). The CDR3 runs to 12 residues. Trimming removed 9 bases from V and 0 bases from J, with 7 bases in between.

V usage is TRBV5-1 and J usage is TRBJ1-2; maybe TRBD1 (5 bases). V dropped 4 bases and J dropped 7 bases, with 14 bases sitting between them. CDR3 size: 13 residues. Germline-derived CDR1 and CDR2 are SGHRS and YFSETQ. In nucleotides, the CDR3 is TGCGCCAGCAGCCCCTCGGAGGGGACTGGCTACACCTTC. The encoded protein is CASSPSEGTGYTF.

The gene calls are TRBV28 and TRBJ2-1, with 9 bases lining up with TRBD2. From germline, CDR1 is MDHEN and CDR2 SYDVKM. Germline trimming cut 5 bases from V and 4 bases from J; bases unmatched to any gene: 9. This CDR3 region has 16 residues. In nucleotides, the CDR3 is TGTGCCAGCAGTGGCAGGCTAGCGGGGCGATACAATGAGCAGTTCTTC. It codes for CASSGRLAGRYNEQFF.

The V call is TRBV5-4, the J call TRBJ1-2; 10 bases line up with TRBD1. The CDR3 contains 14 residues. The germline V gene has CDR1 SGHNT and CDR2 YYREEE (reference sequence). Trimming removed 6 bases from V and 4 bases from J; junction bases left unmatched: 6. The CDR3, as DNA: TGTGCCAGCACCCCGACAGGGGGCGGCTATGGCTACACCTTC. Its protein product is CASTPTGGGYGYTF.

This chain links TRBV6-2 or TRBV6-3 with TRBJ2-7; D remains ambiguous. Trimming pared 2 bases from V and 3 bases from J, leaving 11 bases between. Germline V CDR1 and CDR2: MNHEY, SVGEGT. The CDR3 length is 14 residues. The CDR3 region is CASSYGQQGYEQYF. In DNA, the CDR3 is TGTGCCAGCAGTTACGGGCAGCAAGGCTACGAGCAGTACTTC.

The rearrangement uses TRBV19 and TRBJ1-5, with D possibly being TRBD1 (5 bases). CDR1 is LNHDA and CDR2 is SQIVND in the germline V gene (reference sequence). The length of the CDR3 is 16 residues. V lost 3 bases to trimming and J lost 4 bases, with 16 bases between them. The CDR3 region has the DNA TGTGCCAGTAGTATGGGGGAGGGGATATGGAATCAGCCCCAGCATTTT. This translates into CASSMGEGIWNQPQHF.

V is TRBV6-1 and J is TRBJ2-7; 7 bases are shared with TRBD2. V lost 3 bases and J lost 4; bases outside the gene matches: 6. The germline CDR1 and CDR2 sequences are MNHNS and SASEGT. The CDR3 runs to 14 residues. The DNA for the CDR3 is TGTGCCAGCAGTGAGTCCTGGGAGGGATACGAGCAGTACTTC. Translation gives CASSESWEGYEQYF.

The chain employs TRBV28 and TRBJ2-3; 7 nucleotides agree with TRBD1. Germline trimming cut 4 bases from V and 1 base from J; bases unmatched to any gene: 5. This CDR3 is built from 15 residues. The germline V gene has CDR1 MDHEN and CDR2 SYDVKM. In DNA form, the CDR3 reads TGTGCCAGCAGTTCAAGACAGGGCCGCACAGATACGCAGTATTTT. Amino acid sequence: CASSSRQGRTDTQYF.

The rearrangement joins TRBV6-4 to TRBJ2-2; the match to TRBD1 covers 9 bases. Losses at the gene ends were 6 bases for V and 4 bases for J; bases not matched to a gene: 6. The germline CDR1 and CDR2 sequences are MRHNA and SNTAGT. The CDR3 is 15 residues long. DNA for the CDR3: TGTGCCAGCAGCGAACAGGGGGCGGCCACCGGGGAGCTGTTTTTT. Translation: CASSEQGAATGELFF.

The chain recombines TRBV7-9 with TRBJ2-7; TRBD1 might be the D (6 bases). This CDR3 contains 15 residues. The ends were cut back, 5 bases at V and 4 bases at J, with 18 bases in the middle. Germline V gene sequence: CDR1 SEHNR, CDR2 FQNEAQ (reference sequence). The CDR3 sequence is CASSAHRDGVYEQYF. The CDR3 region has the DNA TGTGCCAGCAGCGCCCACAGGGACGGTGTGTACGAGCAGTACTTC.

The chain combines TRBV6-4 with TRBJ1-4; a possible D gene is TRBD1 (5 bases). Germline V gives CDR1 MRHNA, CDR2 SNTAGT. V gave up 5 bases and J gave up 8 bases, with 12 bases separating them. This CDR3 is built from 13 residues. The CDR3 loop reads CASSKTAREKLFF. The CDR3 coding sequence is TGTGCCAGCAGTAAGACAGCCCGGGAAAAACTGTTTTTT.

This clone was seen a few times. CDR3 nucleotides: TGTGCCAGCAGTCTCTGGGGACAGAACTATGGCTACACCTTC. Translating it yields CASSLWGQNYGYTF. The gene calls are TRBV28 and TRBJ1-2; 7 bases map to TRBD1. Germline lookup yields CDR1 MDHEN and CDR2 SYDVKM. Trimming took 5 bases from V and 2 from J; bases not matched to a gene: 5. The CDR3 has 14 amino acids.

This chain joins TRBV6-1 and TRBJ2-2, with D perhaps TRBD2 (5 bases). Germline V gives CDR1 MNHNS, CDR2 SASEGT. This CDR3 comprises 16 residues. Between the trimmed V and J ends, which lost 2 bases and 5 bases, there was a span of 15 bases. CDR3 amino acids: CASSESGLLLTGELFF. The CDR3 coding sequence is TGTGCCAGCAGTGAATCCGGACTCCTACTAACCGGGGAGCTGTTTTTT.

This chain connects TRBV6-6 to TRBJ2-6; 9 bases fit TRBD2. J gave up 4 bases and V 5 bases, and 9 bases lay outside the gene matches. Germline CDR1 reads MNHNY; CDR2 reads SVGAGI (reference sequence). CDR3 size: 17 residues. This CDR3 reads CASSLAGPRLGANVLTF. The CDR3 DNA reads as TGTGCCAGCAGTCTAGCGGGGCCCCGTCTGGGGGCCAACGTCCTGACTTTC.

The chain links TRBV19 to TRBJ1-5; D ambiguous. The V end was cut by 3 bases, the J end by 3 bases, with 6 bases between. This CDR3 region has 13 residues. CDR1 is LNHDA and CDR2 is SQIVND in the germline V gene (reference sequence). The DNA for the CDR3 is TGTGCCAGTAGTATGAGCCTCAATCAGCCCCAGCATTTT. Protein: CASSMSLNQPQHF.

DNA for the CDR3: TGTGCCAGCAGCTCCCGCGGCAACACTGAAGCTTTCTTT. Its translation: CASSSRGNTEAFF. The chain is built from TRBV6-5 and TRBJ1-1; D is unresolved. Germline-derived CDR1 and CDR2 are MNHEY and SVGAGI. V shed 6 bases and J shed 2 bases, with 10 bases lying between them. This CDR3 spans 13 amino acids.

The chain carries TRBV25-1 and TRBJ1-3; TRBD1 is a possible D gene (5 bases). The CDR3 runs to 16 residues. Germline lookup yields CDR1 MGHDK and CDR2 SYGVNS. Between the trimmed V and J ends, which lost 1 base and 4 bases, there was a span of 14 bases. The CDR3 region is CASSELGGARGNTIYF. The CDR3 DNA follows: TGTGCCAGCAGTGAATTGGGAGGGGCTCGAGGAAACACCATATATTTT.

The V gene is TRBV11-2, the J gene TRBJ2-7; the D gene is possibly TRBD2 (7 bases). Germline lookup yields CDR1 SGHAT and CDR2 FQNNGV. This CDR3 is built from 14 residues. The ends were cut back, 5 bases at V and 2 bases at J, with 13 bases in the middle. The CDR3 DNA reads TGTGCCAGCAGCGTCACGGGGGGCCCCTACGAGCAGTACTTC. It translates to CASSVTGGPYEQYF.

The rearrangement links TRBV27 to TRBJ1-4, with 12 bases that match TRBD1. Germline lookup yields CDR1 MNHEY and CDR2 SMNVEV (reference sequence). V trimming: 8 bases; J trimming: 4 bases; junction bases outside the gene matches: 14. CDR3 length: 18 amino acids. The DNA for the CDR3 is TGTGCCAGCGCGCCCGGCATGGGACAGGGGGCGGTTAATGAAAAACTGTTTTTT. Translated, it gives CASAPGMGQGAVNEKLFF. Combining the CDR3 with reference TRBV27 and TRBJ1-4 gives the whole variable domain EAQVTQNPRYLITVTGKKLTVTCSQNMNHEYMSWYRQDPGLGLRQIYYSMNVEVTDKGDVPEGYKVSRKEKRNFPLILESPSPNQTSLYFCASAPGMGQGAVNEKLFFGSGTQLSVL.